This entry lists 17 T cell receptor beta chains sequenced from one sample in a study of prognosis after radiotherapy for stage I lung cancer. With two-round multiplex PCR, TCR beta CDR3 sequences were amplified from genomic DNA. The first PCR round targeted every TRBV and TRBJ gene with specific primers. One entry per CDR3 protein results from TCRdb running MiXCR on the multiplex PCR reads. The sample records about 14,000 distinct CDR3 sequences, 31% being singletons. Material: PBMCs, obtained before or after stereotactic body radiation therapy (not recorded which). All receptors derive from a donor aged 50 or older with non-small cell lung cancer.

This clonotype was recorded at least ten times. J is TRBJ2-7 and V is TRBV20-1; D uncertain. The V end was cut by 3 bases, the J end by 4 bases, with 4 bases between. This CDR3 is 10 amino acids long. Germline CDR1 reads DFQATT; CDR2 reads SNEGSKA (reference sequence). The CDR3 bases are TGCAGTGCTAGGAGGTACGAGCAGTACTTC. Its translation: CSARRYEQYF.

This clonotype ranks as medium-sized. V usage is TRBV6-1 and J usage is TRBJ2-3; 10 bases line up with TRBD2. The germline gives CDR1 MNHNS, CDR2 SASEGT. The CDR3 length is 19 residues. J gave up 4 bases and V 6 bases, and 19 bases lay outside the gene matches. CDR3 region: CASRELRASGSHGSDTQYF. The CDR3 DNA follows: TGTGCCAGCAGGGAGCTGCGGGCTAGCGGGAGCCATGGATCAGATACGCAGTATTTT.

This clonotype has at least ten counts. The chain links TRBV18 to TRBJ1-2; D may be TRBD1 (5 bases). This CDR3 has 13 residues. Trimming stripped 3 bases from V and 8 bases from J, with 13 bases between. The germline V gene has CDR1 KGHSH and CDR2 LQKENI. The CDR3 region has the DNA TGTGCCAGCTCACCCCGAGGGGCGGGCGGCTACACCTTC. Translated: CASSPRGAGGYTF.

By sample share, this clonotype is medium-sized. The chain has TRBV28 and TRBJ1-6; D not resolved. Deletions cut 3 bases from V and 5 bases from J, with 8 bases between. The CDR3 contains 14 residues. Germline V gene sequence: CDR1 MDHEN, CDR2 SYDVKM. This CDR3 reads CASSFNGNNSPLHF. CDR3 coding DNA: TGTGCCAGCAGTTTTAACGGAAATAATTCACCCCTCCACTTT.

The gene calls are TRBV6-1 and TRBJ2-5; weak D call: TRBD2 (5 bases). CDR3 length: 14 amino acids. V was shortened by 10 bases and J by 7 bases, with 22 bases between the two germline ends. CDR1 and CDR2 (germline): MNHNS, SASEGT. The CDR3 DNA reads TGTGCCATCAGCCTAGATATGGGTCGGGGGACCCAGTACTTC. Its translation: CAISLDMGRGTQYF.

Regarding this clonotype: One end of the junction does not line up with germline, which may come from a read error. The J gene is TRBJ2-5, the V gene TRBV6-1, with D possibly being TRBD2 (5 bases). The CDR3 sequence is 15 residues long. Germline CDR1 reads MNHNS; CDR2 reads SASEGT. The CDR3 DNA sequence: TGTGCCAGCAGTCAACCGGGGTCTAAGGGAGAGAACCAGTACTTC. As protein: CASSQPGSKGENQYF.

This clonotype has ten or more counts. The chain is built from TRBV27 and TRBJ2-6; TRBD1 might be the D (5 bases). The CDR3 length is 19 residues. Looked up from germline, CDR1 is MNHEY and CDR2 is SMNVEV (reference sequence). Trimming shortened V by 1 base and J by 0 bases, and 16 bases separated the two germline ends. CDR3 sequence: CASSLLAFGADSGANVLTF. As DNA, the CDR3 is TGTGCCAGCAGTTTATTGGCTTTTGGGGCAGACTCTGGGGCCAACGTCCTGACTTTC.

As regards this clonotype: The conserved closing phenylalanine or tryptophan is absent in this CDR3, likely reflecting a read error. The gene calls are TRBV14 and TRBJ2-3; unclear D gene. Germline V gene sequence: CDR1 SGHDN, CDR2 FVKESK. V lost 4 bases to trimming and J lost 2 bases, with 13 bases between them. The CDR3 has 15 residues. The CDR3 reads CASSRILGPTDTQYL. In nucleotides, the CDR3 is TGTGCCAGCAGCCGTATCCTAGGGCCCACAGATACGCAGTATCTT.

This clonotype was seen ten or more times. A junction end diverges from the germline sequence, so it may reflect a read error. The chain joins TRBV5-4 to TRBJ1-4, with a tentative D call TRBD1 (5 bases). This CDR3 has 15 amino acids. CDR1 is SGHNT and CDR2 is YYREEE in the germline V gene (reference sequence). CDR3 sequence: CASSPRKGLDEELFF. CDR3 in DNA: TGTGCCAGCAGCCCCCGTAAGGGGTTGGATGAAGAACTGTTTTTT.

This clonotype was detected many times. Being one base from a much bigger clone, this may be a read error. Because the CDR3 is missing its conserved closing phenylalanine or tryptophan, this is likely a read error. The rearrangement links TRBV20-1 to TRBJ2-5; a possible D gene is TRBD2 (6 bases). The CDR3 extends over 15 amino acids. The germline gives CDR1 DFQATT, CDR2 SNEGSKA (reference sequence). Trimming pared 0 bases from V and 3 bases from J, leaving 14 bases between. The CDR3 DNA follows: TGCAGTGCTAGAGATAGGAGCGGGCACAAAGAGACCCAGTACCTC. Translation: CSARDRSGHKETQYL.

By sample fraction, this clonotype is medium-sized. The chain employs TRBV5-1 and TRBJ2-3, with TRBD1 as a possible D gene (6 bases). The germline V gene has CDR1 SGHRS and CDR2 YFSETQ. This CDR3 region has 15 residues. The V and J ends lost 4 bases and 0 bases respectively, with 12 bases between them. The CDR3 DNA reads TGCGCCAGCAGCGCCGGGACAACTAGCACAGATACGCAGTATTTT. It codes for CASSAGTTSTDTQYF.

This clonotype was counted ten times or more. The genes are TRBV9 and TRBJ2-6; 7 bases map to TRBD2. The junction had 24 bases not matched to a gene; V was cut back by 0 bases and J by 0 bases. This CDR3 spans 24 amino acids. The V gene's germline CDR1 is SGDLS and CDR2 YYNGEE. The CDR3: CASSVEGLYPLFIGENSGANVLTF. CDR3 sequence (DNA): TGTGCCAGCAGCGTAGAGGGACTATATCCCCTATTTATTGGGGAAAACTCTGGGGCCAACGTCCTGACTTTC.

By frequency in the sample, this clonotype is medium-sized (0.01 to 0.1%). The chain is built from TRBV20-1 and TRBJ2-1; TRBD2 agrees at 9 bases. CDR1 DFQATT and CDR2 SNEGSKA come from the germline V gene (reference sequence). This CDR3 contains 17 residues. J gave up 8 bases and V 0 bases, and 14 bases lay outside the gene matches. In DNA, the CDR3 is TGCAGTGCTAGAGAGGAGAGACTAGCGGTTAAGAGGGATGAGCAGTTCTTC. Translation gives CSAREERLAVKRDEQFF.

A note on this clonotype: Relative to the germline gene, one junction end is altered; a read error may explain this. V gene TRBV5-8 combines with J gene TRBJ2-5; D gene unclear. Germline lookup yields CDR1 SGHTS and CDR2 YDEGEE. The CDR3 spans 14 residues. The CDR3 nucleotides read TGTGCCATCAGCTTGTCCGGCGGCGCTGGGACCCAGTACTTC. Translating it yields CAISLSGGAGTQYF.

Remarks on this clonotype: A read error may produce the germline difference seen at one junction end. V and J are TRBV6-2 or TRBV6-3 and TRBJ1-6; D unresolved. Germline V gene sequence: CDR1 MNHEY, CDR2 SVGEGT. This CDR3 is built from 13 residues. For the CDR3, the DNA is TGTGCCAGCAGTGAACGAGGCCGGTCACCCGTCCACTTT. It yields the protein CASSERGRSPVHF.

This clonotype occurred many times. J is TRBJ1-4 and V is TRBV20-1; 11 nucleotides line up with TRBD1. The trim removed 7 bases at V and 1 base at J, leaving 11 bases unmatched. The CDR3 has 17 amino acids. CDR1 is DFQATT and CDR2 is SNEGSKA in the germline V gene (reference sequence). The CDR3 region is CSDRTGGADRTNEKLFF. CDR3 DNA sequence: TGCAGTGACCGGACAGGGGGCGCCGATCGAACTAATGAAAAACTGTTTTTT.

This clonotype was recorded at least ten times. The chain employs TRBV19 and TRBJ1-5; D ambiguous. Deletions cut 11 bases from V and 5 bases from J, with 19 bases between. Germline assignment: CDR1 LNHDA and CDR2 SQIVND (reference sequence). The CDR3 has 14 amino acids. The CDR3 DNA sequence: TGTGCCTCCCACTCCCAATGGGTGGATCAGCCCCAGCATTTT. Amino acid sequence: CASHSQWVDQPQHF.